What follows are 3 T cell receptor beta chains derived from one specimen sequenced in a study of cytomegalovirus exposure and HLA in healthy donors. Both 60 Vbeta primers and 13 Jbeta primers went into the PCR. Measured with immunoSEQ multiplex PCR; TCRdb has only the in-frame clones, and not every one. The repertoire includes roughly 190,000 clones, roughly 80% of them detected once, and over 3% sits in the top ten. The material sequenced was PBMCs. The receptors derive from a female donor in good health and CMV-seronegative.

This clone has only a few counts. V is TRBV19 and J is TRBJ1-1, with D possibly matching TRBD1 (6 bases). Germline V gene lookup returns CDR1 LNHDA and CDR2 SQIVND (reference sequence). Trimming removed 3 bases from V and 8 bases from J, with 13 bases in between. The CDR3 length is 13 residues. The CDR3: CASSIGYGTEAFF. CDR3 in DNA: TGTGCCAGTAGTATTGGTTACGGGACAGAAGCTTTCTTT.

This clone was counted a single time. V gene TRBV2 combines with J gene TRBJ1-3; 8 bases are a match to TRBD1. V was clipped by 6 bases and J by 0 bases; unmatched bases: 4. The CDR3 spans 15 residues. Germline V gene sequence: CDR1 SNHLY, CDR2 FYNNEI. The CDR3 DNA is TGTGCCAGCAGCCGGGACAGGACCTCTGGAAACACCATATATTTT. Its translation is CASSRDRTSGNTIYF.

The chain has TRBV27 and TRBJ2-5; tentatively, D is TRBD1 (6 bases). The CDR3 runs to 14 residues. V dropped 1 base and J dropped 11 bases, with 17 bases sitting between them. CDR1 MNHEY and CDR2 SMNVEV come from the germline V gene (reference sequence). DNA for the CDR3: TGTGCCAGCAGTTTATTTCAGGGGCGCTTTGAGCAGTACTTC. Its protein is CASSLFQGRFEQYF.